This T cell receptor (beta chain) was recorded in a study of Graves' ophthalmopathy and Graves' hyperthyroidism. Regarding the study as a whole: Built on 13 signatures, a model told ophthalmopathy apart from stable hyperthyroidism with 85% to 90% sensitivity and around 80% specificity.

In germline, CDR1 is MGHRA, CDR2 YSYEKL. V lost 4 bases to trimming and J lost 8 bases, with 18 bases between them. This CDR3 has 16 residues. The authors amplified TCR beta CDR3 regions, and they did so from RNA transcripts for repertoire sequencing. RT-PCR was first run with HTBI primers, then multiplex PCR in a second round. One entry per CDR3 protein, called by TCRdb with MiXCR from the multiplex PCR reads. The sample comprises about 390,000 distinct CDR3 sequences, about 16% of which are singletons, and 5.5% to 8% rests with the top ten. Hyperthyroidism patients were newly diagnosed, under 2 months' duration, aged 18 to 65. Patients were excluded if they had other autoimmune diseases or uncontrolled infections, and likewise if pregnancy or lactation applied. Comment on this clonotype: Its antigen remains unknown.

The sequenced sample consisted of peripheral blood. The chain carries TRBV4-1 and TRBJ1-6, with D hard to call. This TCR was sampled from a woman under 30 with stable Graves' hyperthyroidism. As DNA, the CDR3 is TGCGCCAGCAGCCCAAAGGCACCCTATAGCGATTCACCCCTCCACTTT. It encodes CASSPKAPYSDSPLHF.